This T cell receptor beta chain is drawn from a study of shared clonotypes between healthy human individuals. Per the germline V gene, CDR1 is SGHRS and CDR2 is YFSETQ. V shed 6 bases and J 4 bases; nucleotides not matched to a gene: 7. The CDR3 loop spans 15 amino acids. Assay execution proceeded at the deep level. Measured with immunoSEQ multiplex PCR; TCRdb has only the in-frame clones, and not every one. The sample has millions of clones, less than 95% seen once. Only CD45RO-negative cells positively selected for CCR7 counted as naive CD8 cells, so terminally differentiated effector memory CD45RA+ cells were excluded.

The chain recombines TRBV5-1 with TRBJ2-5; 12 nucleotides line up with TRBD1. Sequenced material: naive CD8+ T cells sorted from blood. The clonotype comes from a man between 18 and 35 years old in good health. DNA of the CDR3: TGCGCCAGCACCCCGGGACAGGGGGCCCCAGAGACCCAGTACTTC. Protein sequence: CASTPGQGAPETQYF.